The 15 T cell receptor beta chains reported below all come from one sample, sequenced in a study of Graves' ophthalmopathy and Graves' hyperthyroidism. Amplification of TCR beta CDR3 regions used RNA transcripts. The first-round RT-PCR employed HTBI primers together with the Qiagen OneStep RT-PCR kit. A multiplex PCR was then performed as the second round. A single record per CDR3 protein comes from TCRdb applying MiXCR to the multiplex PCR reads. The sample has 300,000 to 350,000 distinct CDR3 sequences, about 17% seen once; the top ten hold 9% to 15%. Sequenced sample: peripheral blood. The receptors originated from an adult man with Graves' ophthalmopathy.

Many counts were recorded for this clonotype. V and J are TRBV5-1 and TRBJ1-2, with unresolved D. Germline CDR1 reads SGHRS; CDR2 reads YFSETQ. CDR3 length: 15 residues. V lost 1 base, J lost 4 bases, and 14 bases lay in between. In nucleotides, the CDR3 is TGCGCCAGCAGCTTGCAAGGCGGCGCCTCCTATGGCTACACCTTC. This encodes CASSLQGGASYGYTF.

Ten or more counts support this clonotype. The chain recombines TRBV30 with TRBJ1-1; weak D call: TRBD1 (5 bases). Trimming shortened V by 5 bases and J by 0 bases, and 10 bases separated the two germline ends. CDR3 size: 13 residues. Per germline, CDR1 GTSNPN and CDR2 SVGIG (reference sequence). Here the CDR3 DNA reads TGTGCCTGGGAGGGGCTTGTGAACACTGAAGCTTTCTTT. It specifies CAWEGLVNTEAFF.

This clonotype was picked up many times. V usage is TRBV9 and J usage is TRBJ2-7; no firm D call. Germline values: CDR1 SGDLS, CDR2 YYNGEE. The CDR3 is 14 amino acids. Between the trimmed V and J ends, which lost 4 bases and 3 bases, there was a span of 14 bases. CDR3 residues: CASSPRESSYEQYF. As DNA, the CDR3 is TGTGCCAGCAGCCCCAGAGAGAGTAGCTACGAGCAGTACTTC.

As concerns this clonotype: This may stem from a read error, because a much larger clone lies one nucleotide away. The chain links TRBV4-1 to TRBJ1-5, with D uncertain. V lost 4 bases, J lost 7 bases, and 17 bases lay in between. Germline CDR1 is MGHRA and CDR2 is YSYEKL. This CDR3 comprises 15 residues. As DNA, the CDR3 is TGCGCCAGCAGCCCAATCACGGGAATGGGACAGCCCCAGCATTTT. Translating gives CASSPITGMGQPQHF.

This clonotype occurred many times. The chain has TRBV12-3 or TRBV12-4 and TRBJ1-2, with 9 bases aligning to TRBD1. This CDR3 contains 13 residues. The V gene end was trimmed by 1 base and the J gene end by 12 bases; junction bases not matched to a gene: 6. Written as DNA, the CDR3 is TGTGCCAGCAGTTTAGAGACAGGGGGTTTGAACACCTTC. Translation gives CASSLETGGLNTF.

The chain recombines TRBV11-2 with TRBJ2-7, with 10 bases aligning to TRBD2. The CDR3 spans 13 residues. From germline, CDR1 is SGHAT and CDR2 FQNNGV. The V gene end was trimmed by 5 bases and the J gene end by 6 bases; junction bases not matched to a gene: 4. The CDR3 here is CASSAVAGGEQYF. The CDR3 bases are TGTGCCAGCAGCGCCGTAGCGGGGGGCGAGCAGTACTTC.

This clonotype was seen ten or more times. The chain recombines TRBV12-3 or TRBV12-4 with TRBJ2-5; D is possibly TRBD1 (6 bases). Trimming left V 6 bases short and J 2 bases short, with 13 bases between. The CDR3 covers 14 residues. The CDR3 DNA reads TGTGCCAGCAGCGCCCGACAGGATCAAGAGACCCAGTACTTC. It encodes CASSARQDQETQYF.

The gene calls are TRBV6-1 and TRBJ2-5, with 10 bases identical to TRBD2. Unmatched junction bases numbered 6, after V lost 6 bases and J lost 2 bases. CDR3 length: 15 amino acids. Germline CDR1 MNHNS, CDR2 SASEGT. The CDR3 nucleotides read TGTGCCAGCAGCGCACTAGCGGGAACACAAGAGACCCAGTACTTC. Its protein product is CASSALAGTQETQYF.

This clonotype was recorded many times. The chain combines TRBV2 with TRBJ2-2, with no clear D. The V end lost 3 bases, the J end lost 4 bases, and 0 bases lay between the germline ends. CDR1 is SNHLY and CDR2 is FYNNEI in the germline V gene. The CDR3 consists of 11 residues. This chain's CDR3 is CASSDTGELFF. CDR3 DNA: TGTGCCAGCAGTGACACCGGGGAGCTGTTTTTT.

Ten or more counts support this clonotype. This chain links TRBV7-9 with TRBJ2-2; TRBD2 agrees at 7 bases. The CDR3 contains 15 residues. Trimming cost V 5 bases and J 4 bases; bases outside gene matches: 7. From germline, CDR1 is SEHNR and CDR2 FQNEAQ (reference sequence). CDR3 in amino acids: CASSPTSDFTGELFF. DNA for the CDR3: TGTGCCAGCAGCCCTACTAGCGACTTCACCGGGGAGCTGTTTTTT.

In its sample, this clonotype was seen many times. The chain recombines TRBV12-3 or TRBV12-4 with TRBJ2-1, with TRBD2 matching 7 bases. This CDR3 is built from 14 residues. Trimming removed 5 bases from V and 7 bases from J; junction bases left unmatched: 8. CDR3 region: CASSPPGRANEQFF. In DNA, the CDR3 is TGTGCCAGCAGTCCCCCTGGGAGGGCGAATGAGCAGTTCTTC.

The table lists this clonotype with many counts. The chain uses TRBV11-2 and TRBJ1-6, with 8 bases fitting TRBD1. The V gene end was trimmed by 4 bases and the J gene end by 7 bases; junction bases not matched to a gene: 3. This CDR3 is 14 amino acids long. Germline CDR1 and CDR2: SGHAT and FQNNGV. The CDR3 bases are TGTGCCAGCAGCTGGACAGGGAAGAATTCACCCCTCCACTTT. Protein product: CASSWTGKNSPLHF.

This clonotype showed up many times. The V call is TRBV7-9, the J call TRBJ1-2; the D gene is possibly TRBD1 (6 bases). Per the germline V gene, CDR1 is SEHNR and CDR2 is FQNEAQ (reference sequence). The length of the CDR3 is 15 residues. V shed 1 base and J shed 2 bases, with 11 bases lying between them. For the CDR3, the DNA is TGTGCCAGCAGCTTAGAGCGCGACAGGAACTATGGCTACACCTTC. It translates to CASSLERDRNYGYTF.

The V gene is TRBV27, the J gene TRBJ2-7, with TRBD1 matching 11 bases. This CDR3 is 15 amino acids long. In germline, CDR1 is MNHEY, CDR2 SMNVEV (reference sequence). J gave up 6 bases and V 3 bases, and 7 bases lay outside the gene matches. The CDR3 region is CASSLVGTGGSEQYF. The CDR3 DNA reads TGTGCCAGCAGTTTGGTTGGGACAGGGGGTTCCGAGCAGTACTTC.

V and J are TRBV20-1 and TRBJ1-6; a weak D match, TRBD1 (6 bases). Trimming cost V 3 bases and J 15 bases, with 15 bases left between them. Per the germline V gene, CDR1 is DFQATT and CDR2 is SNEGSKA (reference sequence). The CDR3 is 12 amino acids. The CDR3 region is CSASENAGVLHF. Written as DNA, the CDR3 is TGCAGTGCTAGCGAAAACGCAGGGGTCCTCCACTTT.